The source of this TCR beta chain is a study of response to subunit inactivated influenza vaccine. Findings and limits, study-wide: Authors suggested that a seasonal influenza vaccination recruits few new T cells each time.

TCRdb reanalysed the RT-PCR reads using MiXCR and keeps one entry per CDR3 protein. This table holds 290,000 or so distinct CDR3 sequences, roughly 22% found once. This clonotype was seen more than once but under ten times. What it recognizes is unknown. CDR1 MNHEY and CDR2 SVGAGI come from the germline V gene. The CDR3 covers 13 residues. V shed 2 bases and J 12 bases; nucleotides not matched to a gene: 3. The source material was PBMCs from blood, sampled about 20 months after vaccination. The chain couples TRBV6-5 to TRBJ1-5; TRBD1 agrees at 11 bases. The clonotype was recovered from a man between 50 and 75 years old who received an inactivated influenza vaccine. This chain's CDR3 is CASSYRTGGNQHF. Written as DNA, the CDR3 is TGTGCCAGCAGTTACCGGACAGGGGGCAACCAGCATTTT.